A selection of T cell receptor beta chains follows, all from one sample in a study of shared clonotypes between healthy human individuals. This table comes from immunoSEQ multiplex PCR, and its TCRdb copy is limited to in-frame clones, with some not included. This table holds 1,500,000 or so clones, approximately 98.5% found once. Sequenced sample: naive CD4+ T cells sorted from blood. The receptors stem from a man aged 30 to 45 in good health. Each CDR3 is given with its conserved first and last residue. D genes are given only for firm matches. Rows give clone size only sometimes, using once, few, many, or a class for an expanded clone.

j_gene | v_gene | abundance | d_gene | CDR3nt | CDR3aa
TRBJ2-6 | TRBV28 | . | TRBD1 | TGTGCCAGCAGTCTCATTCAGGGGGTTAGGTCTGGGGCCAACGTCCTGACTTTC | CASSLIQGVRSGANVLTF
TRBJ1-1 | TRBV28 | . | TRBD1 | TGTGCCAGCATCCGGGACAGGGGGTTTTACACTGAAGCTTTCTTT | CASIRDRGFYTEAFF
TRBJ2-5 | TRBV2 | . | TRBD2 | TGTGCCAGCACCGGAGCGGGAGCCTCCACCATCCAAGAGACCCAGTACTTC | CASTGAGASTIQETQYF
TRBJ1-1 | TRBV28 | . | . | TGTGCCAGCAGCGGACGGGTCAGAGGGAACACTGAAGCTTTCTTT | CASSGRVRGNTEAFF
TRBJ1-5 | TRBV2 | . | TRBD1 | TGTGCCAGCAGTAACCAGGGGGCGAGCAATCAGCCCCAGCATTTT | CASSNQGASNQPQHF
TRBJ2-1 | TRBV21-1 | . | . | TGTGCCAGCAGCAAAGCCCGGGAGGGGCCCTACAATGAGCAGTTCTTC | CASSKAREGPYNEQFF
TRBJ2-7 | TRBV7-2 | . | TRBD2 | TGTGCCAGCAGCTTAGTTGGGGGAGGGATTTCCTACGAGCAGTACTTC | CASSLVGGGISYEQYF
TRBJ1-1 | TRBV5-1 | . | TRBD1 | TGCGCCAGCAGCCGGCCTGGTTATCGGGACAGGTCTTCCTCTTCCACCATGAACACTGAAGCTTTCTTT | CASSRPGYRDRSSSSTMNTEAFF
TRBJ1-2 | TRBV30 | . | . | TGTGCCTGGCGCCCGGCCAGAGTCTACACCTTC | CAWRPARVYTF
TRBJ2-5 | TRBV5-1 | . | . | TGCGCCAGCAGCTTTGGGGGGACAGCGGAGACCCAGTACTTC | CASSFGGTAETQYF
TRBJ2-1 | TRBV18 | . | . | TGTGCCAGCTCACCCCCTAGCGCCTCCTACAATGAGCAGTTCTTC | CASSPPSASYNEQFF
TRBJ2-5 | TRBV9 | . | . | TGTGCCAGTCCCTCTCTCGGAGGAGGGCTGGAAGAGACCCAGTACTTC | CASPSLGGGLEETQYF
TRBJ2-3 | TRBV5-1 | . | TRBD2 | TGCGCCAGCAGCCTTAGCGGGAGCCCAGATACGCAGTATTTT | CASSLSGSPDTQYF
TRBJ2-7 | TRBV6-1 | . | . | TGTGCCAGCAGCCAATCTAGCGCTAGCTCCTACGAGCAGTACTTC | CASSQSSASSYEQYF
TRBJ1-2 | TRBV27 | once | TRBD1 | TGTGCCAGCAGTTTAGCGGGACAGGGAAAGGATGGCTACACCTTC | CASSLAGQGKDGYTF
TRBJ2-2 | TRBV5-1 | . | TRBD1 | TGCGCCAGCCGACAGGGGTCGTACACCGGGGAGCTGTTTTTT | CASRQGSYTGELFF
TRBJ2-1 | TRBV5-1 | . | . | TGCGCCAGCAGCTCGTCCGCGGCCTCCTACAATGAGCAGTTCTTC | CASSSSAASYNEQFF
TRBJ2-1 | TRBV7-2 | . | TRBD1 | TGTGCCAGCAGCTATCACCAGGGGGCAGGCAATGAGCAGTTCTTC | CASSYHQGAGNEQFF
TRBJ2-1 | TRBV2 | once | TRBD2 | TGTGCCAGCAGTCCTTCCGGGACTAGCGGGAGGTTCTTC | CASSPSGTSGRFF
TRBJ2-7 | TRBV28 | . | TRBD2 | TGTGCCAGCACCGGGGGGGCGGAGCTCTCCTACGAGCAGTACTTC | CASTGGAELSYEQYF
TRBJ2-7 | TRBV7-3 | . | . | TGTGCCAGCAGCTTACAGGATGGCTACGAGCAGTACTTC | CASSLQDGYEQYF
TRBJ2-7 | TRBV5-1 | . | TRBD2 | TGCGCCAGCACCTTAGCGGGAGGTGTGGGCGAGCAGTACTTC | CASTLAGGVGEQYF
TRBJ2-7 | TRBV5-1 | . | TRBD2 | TGCGCCAGCAGCCCGGGACTAGCGGCCTACGAGCAGTACTTC | CASSPGLAAYEQYF
TRBJ2-1 | TRBV5-1 | . | . | TGCGCCAGCAGCTTGTTGGGAGGGGGTTCCTACAATGAGCAGTTCTTC | CASSLLGGGSYNEQFF
TRBJ1-4 | TRBV28 | once | . | TGTGCCAGCAGGACGGCCCTAGGGACTAATGAAAAACTGTTTTTT | CASRTALGTNEKLFF
TRBJ1-4 | TRBV29-1 | . | . | TGCAGCGTTTGGACCGGGGACACGGTGTTTTTT | CSVWTGDTVFF
TRBJ2-3 | TRBV6-5 | . | TRBD1 | TGTGCCAGCAGAGGAACAGGGGGAGATACGCAGTATTTT | CASRGTGGDTQYF
TRBJ2-1 | TRBV7-3 | . | TRBD1 | TGTGCCAGCAGCATAACAGGGGACAATGAGCAGTTCTTC | CASSITGDNEQFF
TRBJ1-1 | TRBV7-7 | . | . | TGTGCCAGCAGCTTAAAAGAGAACACTGAAGCTTTCTTT | CASSLKENTEAFF
TRBJ2-2 | TRBV5-5 | . | TRBD2 | TGTGCCAGCAGCTTGATAGCGGGGAAGAACACCGGGGAGCTGTTTTTT | CASSLIAGKNTGELFF
TRBJ2-7 | TRBV28 | . | TRBD1 | TGTGCCAGCAGTTCCTACTTACCTACAGGGGACGAGCAGTACTTC | CASSSYLPTGDEQYF
TRBJ2-7 | TRBV6-5 | . | . | TGTGCCAGCACCCCGACCGGGAGACTCTACGAGCAGTACTTC | CASTPTGRLYEQYF
TRBJ2-7 | TRBV6-5 | . | . | TGTGCCAGCAGTTCCCCCGGGTTGCCTAACTACGAGCAGTACTTC | CASSSPGLPNYEQYF
TRBJ2-1 | TRBV7-3 | . | TRBD2 | TGTGCCAGCAGCTTAGCTGAAATTCCGGGAGGAATTTACAATGAGCAGTTCTTC | CASSLAEIPGGIYNEQFF
TRBJ2-3 | TRBV18 | . | . | TGTGCCAGCTTGAACAGGGGCACAGATACGCAGTATTTT | CASLNRGTDTQYF
TRBJ2-7 | TRBV9 | . | . | TGTGCCAGCGCAGGGAATTCCTACGAGCAGTACTTC | CASAGNSYEQYF
TRBJ2-5 | TRBV18 | . | TRBD1 | TGTGCCAGCTCACCACAAGGGACAGGAAAAGAGACCCAGTACTTC | CASSPQGTGKETQYF
TRBJ2-1 | TRBV20-1 | . | . | TGCAGTGCTAGAGTTCCACGGGAGCAGTTCTTC | CSARVPREQFF
TRBJ1-1 | TRBV29-1 | once | . | TGCAGCGTTAAGGGCCTGTTTGCACCTGAAGCTTTCTTT | CSVKGLFAPEAFF
TRBJ1-5 | TRBV27 | . | TRBD1 | TGTGCCAGCAGTATTCGACAGGGCTATCAGCCCCAGCATTTT | CASSIRQGYQPQHF
TRBJ2-7 | TRBV10-3 | . | . | TGTGCCATCAGTCTCCGATCAGGACGCTACGAGCAGTACTTC | CAISLRSGRYEQYF
TRBJ2-1 | TRBV7-6 | . | TRBD2 | TGTGCCAGCAGCTTAGCCTGGTGGCGGGAGGTCTACAATGAGCAGTTCTTC | CASSLAWWREVYNEQFF
TRBJ2-7 | TRBV13 | . | . | TGTGCCAGCAGCTTAGGGGGCAGGGCTTACGAGCAGTACTTC | CASSLGGRAYEQYF
TRBJ1-2 | TRBV27 | . | . | TGTGCCAGCAGTTTATTTGGGGGCGGTGGCTACACCTTC | CASSLFGGGGYTF
TRBJ1-1 | TRBV7-9 | once | . | TGTGCCAGCAGCTTGTACGTGAACACTGAAGCTTTCTTT | CASSLYVNTEAFF
TRBJ2-7 | TRBV9 | . | . | TGTGCCAGCAGCGTAGCTAACACCTACGAGCAGTACTTC | CASSVANTYEQYF
TRBJ2-6 | TRBV7-3 | . | . | TGTGCCAGCAGCTTACTAGGGAATACTGGGGCCAACGTCCTGACTTTC | CASSLLGNTGANVLTF
TRBJ1-1 | TRBV5-4 | . | TRBD1 | TGTGCCAGCAGCTCTACAGGGGTTGAAGCTTTCTTT | CASSSTGVEAFF
TRBJ1-2 | TRBV6-5 | . | . | TGTGCCAGCAGTTACAGTGCTAAACCCTATGGCTACACCTTC | CASSYSAKPYGYTF
TRBJ2-5 | TRBV5-6 | . | . | TGTGCCAGCACCCCCGGCTGGGAACAAGAGACCCAGTACTTC | CASTPGWEQETQYF
TRBJ2-1 | TRBV7-8 | . | . | TGTGCCAGCAGCCCCGACAACTGGGGGACAAGAGAGCAGTTCTTC | CASSPDNWGTREQFF
TRBJ1-1 | TRBV7-9 | once | . | TGTGCCAGCAGCTTAATTAGGAGTAACACTGAAGCTTTCTTT | CASSLIRSNTEAFF
TRBJ2-1 | TRBV9 | . | TRBD2 | TGTGCCAGCAGCGGAGGGACTAGCGGGTCCTACAATGAGCAGTTCTTC | CASSGGTSGSYNEQFF
TRBJ2-7 | TRBV29-1 | . | TRBD2 | TGCAGCGTTGACTCGGCGGGAGACCACGAGCAGTACTTC | CSVDSAGDHEQYF
TRBJ1-3 | TRBV7-8 | . | . | TGTGCCAGCAGCTTAGCCAGGCTGAGCTCTGGAAACACCATATATTTT | CASSLARLSSGNTIYF
TRBJ1-2 | TRBV5-1 | . | TRBD1 | TGCGCCAGCAGCTTGGGACAGGGGTCTCACTATGGCTACACCTTC | CASSLGQGSHYGYTF